Sequencing of this TCR beta chain was carried out in a study of cytomegalovirus exposure and HLA in healthy donors. Study-level points and caveats: Certain sequence variants were highly shared and formed a cluster, and this cluster was likely a sequencing artifact. The Asian-associated ancestry cluster reportedly had fewer N-insertions than the roughly 700-donor mean in a later analysis. A later analysis showed TCR association rates differing by HLA locus, peaking at DRB1 and lowest at HLA-C.

This clone was counted once. Its matching antigen is unknown. The CDR3 loop spans 15 amino acids. The junction had 10 bases not matched to a gene; V was cut back by 8 bases and J by 4 bases. From germline, CDR1 is LGHNA and CDR2 YSLEER. Researchers ran the PCR with 60 Vbeta and 13 Jbeta primers. Source study methods: Some 11 million of the about 80 million unique TCR beta chains counted in a later analysis were shared. Clones were sequenced by immunoSEQ multiplex PCR, and TCRdb holds only the in-frame ones, with some missing. Clone size and the V and J calls come from that table; the DNA yielded D and trimming. The sample lists around 180,000 clones; around 90% were seen once.

The sample consisted of PBMCs. This receptor was identified in a young woman in good health and CMV-seronegative. The gene calls are TRBV4-3 and TRBJ2-1, with 8 nucleotides matching TRBD2. CDR3 sequence reads: CASAIAGSVYNEQFF. Here the CDR3 DNA reads TGCGCCAGCGCTATAGCGGGATCAGTTTACAATGAGCAGTTCTTC.